The 3 T cell receptor beta chains presented below share a single source sample, sequenced in a study of beta chain features in type 1 diabetes. Of the isolated RNA, all was reverse transcribed, and so the sequenced material was expressed TCRB transcripts. TCRdb's table, derived via immunoSEQ multiplex PCR, lists solely in-frame clones and lacks some. Of roughly 180,000 clones in the sample, about 13% were seen once. Specimen: central memory CD4+ T cells from blood. Every receptor here comes from a woman aged 18-30 years in good health.

This clone showed up just a few times. The chain combines TRBV9 with TRBJ1-2; 9 nucleotides agree with TRBD1. Germline V CDR1 and CDR2: SGDLS, YYNGEE. This CDR3 has 14 residues. The V gene end was trimmed by 4 bases and the J gene end by 2 bases; junction bases not matched to a gene: 3. CDR3 amino acids: CASSKTGGNYGYTF. Here the CDR3 DNA reads TGTGCCAGCAGCAAGACAGGGGGGAACTATGGCTACACCTTC.

V is TRBV7-2 and J is TRBJ1-5; 9 nucleotides line up with TRBD1. With 7 bases clipped from V and 3 bases from J, the junction kept 4 bases outside the gene matches. This CDR3 has 14 amino acids. The V gene's germline CDR1 is SGHTA and CDR2 FQGNSA. The CDR3 is CASTTGGPNQPQHF. CDR3 DNA sequence: TGTGCCAGCACCACAGGGGGCCCCAATCAGCCCCAGCATTTT.

This clone has only a few counts. The V and J genes are TRBV27 and TRBJ2-5; D is possibly TRBD2 (5 bases). The germline V gene has CDR1 MNHEY and CDR2 SMNVEV (reference sequence). The V and J ends lost 5 bases and 5 bases respectively, with 12 bases between them. The CDR3 is 13 amino acids. CDR3 nucleotides: TGTGCCAGCAGTCCCGGAGGATGGGAGACCCAGTACTTC. The encoded protein is CASSPGGWETQYF.